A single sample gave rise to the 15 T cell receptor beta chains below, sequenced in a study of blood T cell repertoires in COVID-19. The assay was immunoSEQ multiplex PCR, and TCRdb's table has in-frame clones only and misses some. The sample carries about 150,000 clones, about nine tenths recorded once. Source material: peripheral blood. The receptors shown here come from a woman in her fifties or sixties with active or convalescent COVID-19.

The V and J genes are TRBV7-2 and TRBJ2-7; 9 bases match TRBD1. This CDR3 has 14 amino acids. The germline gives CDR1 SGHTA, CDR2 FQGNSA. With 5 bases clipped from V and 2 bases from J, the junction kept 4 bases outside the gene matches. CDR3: CASSQTGGPYEQYF. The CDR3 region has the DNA TGTGCCAGCAGCCAGACAGGGGGTCCCTACGAGCAGTACTTC.

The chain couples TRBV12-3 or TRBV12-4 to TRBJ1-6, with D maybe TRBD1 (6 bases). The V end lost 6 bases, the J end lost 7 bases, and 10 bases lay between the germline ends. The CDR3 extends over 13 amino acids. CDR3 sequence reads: CASRLGTNSPLHF. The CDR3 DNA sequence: TGTGCCAGCAGACTGGGGACAAATTCACCCCTCCACTTT.

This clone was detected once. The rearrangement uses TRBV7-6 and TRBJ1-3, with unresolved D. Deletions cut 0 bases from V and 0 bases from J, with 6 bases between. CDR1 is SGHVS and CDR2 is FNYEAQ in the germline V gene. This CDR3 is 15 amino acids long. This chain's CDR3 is CASSLADYSGNTIYF. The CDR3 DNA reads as TGTGCCAGCAGCTTAGCTGACTACTCTGGAAACACCATATATTTT. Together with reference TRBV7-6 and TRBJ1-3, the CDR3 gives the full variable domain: GAGVSQSPRYKVTKRGQDVALRCDPISGHVSLYWYRQALGQGPEFLTYFNYEAQQDKSGLPNDRFSAERPEGSISTLTIQRTEQRDSAMYRCASSLADYSGNTIYFGEGSWLTVV.

The DNA for the CDR3 is TGTGCCAGCAGACTCGACAGGGAGAGAGGCTACACCTTC. Protein sequence: CASRLDRERGYTF. The J gene is TRBJ1-2, the V gene TRBV2, with TRBD1 matching 7 bases. V lost 6 bases to trimming and J lost 8 bases; unmatched junction nucleotides: 9. The CDR3 consists of 13 residues. The germline gives CDR1 SNHLY, CDR2 FYNNEI.

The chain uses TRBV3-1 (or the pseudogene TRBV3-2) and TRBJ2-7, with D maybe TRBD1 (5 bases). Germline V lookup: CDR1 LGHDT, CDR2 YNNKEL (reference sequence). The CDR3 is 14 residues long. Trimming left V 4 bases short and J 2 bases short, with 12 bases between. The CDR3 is CASSLSQAAYEQYF. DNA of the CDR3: TGTGCCAGCAGCCTATCACAGGCTGCCTACGAGCAGTACTTC.

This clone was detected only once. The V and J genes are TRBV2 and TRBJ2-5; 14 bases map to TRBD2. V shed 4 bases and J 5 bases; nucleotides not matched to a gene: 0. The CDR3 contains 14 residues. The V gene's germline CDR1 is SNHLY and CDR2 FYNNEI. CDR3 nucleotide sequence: TGTGCCAGCAGTGGGACTAGCGGGGGGGAGACCCAGTACTTC. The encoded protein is CASSGTSGGETQYF.

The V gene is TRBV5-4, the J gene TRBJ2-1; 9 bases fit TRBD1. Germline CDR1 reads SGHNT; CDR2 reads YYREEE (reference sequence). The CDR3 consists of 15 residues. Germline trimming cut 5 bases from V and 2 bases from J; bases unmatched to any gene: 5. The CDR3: CASSSRDRAYNEQFF. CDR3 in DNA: TGTGCCAGCAGTTCCCGGGACAGGGCCTACAATGAGCAGTTCTTC.

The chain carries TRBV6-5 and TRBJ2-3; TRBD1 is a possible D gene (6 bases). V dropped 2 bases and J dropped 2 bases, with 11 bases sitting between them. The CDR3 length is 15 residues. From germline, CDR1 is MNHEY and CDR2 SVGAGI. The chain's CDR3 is CASSYSQGITDTQYF. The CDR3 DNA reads TGTGCCAGCAGTTACAGTCAGGGGATCACAGATACGCAGTATTTT.

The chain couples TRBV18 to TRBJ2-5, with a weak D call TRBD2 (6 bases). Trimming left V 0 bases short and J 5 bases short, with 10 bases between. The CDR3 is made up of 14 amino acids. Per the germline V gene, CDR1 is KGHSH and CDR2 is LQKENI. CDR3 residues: CASSPPPGRETQYF. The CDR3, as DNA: TGTGCCAGCTCACCACCGCCAGGGAGGGAGACCCAGTACTTC. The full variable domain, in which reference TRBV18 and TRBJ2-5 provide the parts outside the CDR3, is NAGVMQNPRHLVRRRGQEARLRCSPMKGHSHVYWYRQLPEEGLKFMVYLQKENIIDESGMPKERFSAEFPKEGPSILRIQQVVRGDSAAYFCASSPPPGRETQYFGPGTRLLVL.

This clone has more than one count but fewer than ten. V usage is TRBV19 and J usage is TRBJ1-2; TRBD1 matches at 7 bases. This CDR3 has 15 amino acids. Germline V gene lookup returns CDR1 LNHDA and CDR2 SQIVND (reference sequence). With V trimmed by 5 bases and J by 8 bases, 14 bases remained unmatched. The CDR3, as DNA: TGTGCCAGTAGTCCACCTCGTGACAGGGCGAGAGGCTACACCTTC. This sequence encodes CASSPPRDRARGYTF.

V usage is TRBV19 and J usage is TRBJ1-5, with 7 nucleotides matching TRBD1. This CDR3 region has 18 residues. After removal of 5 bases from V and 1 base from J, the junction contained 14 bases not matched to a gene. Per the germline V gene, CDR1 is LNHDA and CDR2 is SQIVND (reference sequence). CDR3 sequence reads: CASSDDRVSWLSNQPQHF. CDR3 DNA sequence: TGTGCCAGTAGTGATGACAGGGTGAGTTGGTTAAGCAATCAGCCCCAGCATTTT.

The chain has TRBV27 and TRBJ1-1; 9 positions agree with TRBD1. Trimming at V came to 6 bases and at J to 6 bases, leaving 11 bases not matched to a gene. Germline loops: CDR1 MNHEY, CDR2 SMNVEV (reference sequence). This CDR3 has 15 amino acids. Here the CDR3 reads CASSPSGQGWSEAFF. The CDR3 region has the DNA TGTGCCAGCAGCCCTTCGGGACAGGGATGGTCTGAAGCTTTCTTT.

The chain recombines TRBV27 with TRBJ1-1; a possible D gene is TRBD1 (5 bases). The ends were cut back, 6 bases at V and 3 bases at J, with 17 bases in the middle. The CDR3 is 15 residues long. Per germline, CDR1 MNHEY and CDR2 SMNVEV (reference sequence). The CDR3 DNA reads TGTGCCAGCAGCCCGTTCGGGGGAGGGGACACTGAAGCTTTCTTT. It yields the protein CASSPFGGGDTEAFF.

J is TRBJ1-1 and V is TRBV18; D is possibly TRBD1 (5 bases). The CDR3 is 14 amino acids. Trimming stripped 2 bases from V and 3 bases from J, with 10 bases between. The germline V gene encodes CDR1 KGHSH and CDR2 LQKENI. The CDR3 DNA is TGTGCCAGCTCACCAGGGGGAGGGCACACTGAAGCTTTCTTT. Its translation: CASSPGGGHTEAFF. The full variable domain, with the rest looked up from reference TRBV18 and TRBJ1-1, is NAGVMQNPRHLVRRRGQEARLRCSPMKGHSHVYWYRQLPEEGLKFMVYLQKENIIDESGMPKERFSAEFPKEGPSILRIQQVVRGDSAAYFCASSPGGGHTEAFFGQGTRLTVV.

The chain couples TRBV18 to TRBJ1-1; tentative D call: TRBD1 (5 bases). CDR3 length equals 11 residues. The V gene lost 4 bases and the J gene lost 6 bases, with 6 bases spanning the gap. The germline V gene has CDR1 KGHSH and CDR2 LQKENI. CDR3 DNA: TGTGCCAGCTCACAGGGGCCTGAAGCTTTCTTT. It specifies CASSQGPEAFF.